These 14 T cell receptor beta chains came from one sample sequenced in a study of T cell responses to AZD1222 COVID-19 vaccine. The method was immunoSEQ multiplex PCR; TCRdb's version includes in-frame clones alone and lacks a portion of them. The sample includes approximately 120,000 clones, roughly nine tenths of them seen just once. The starting material was peripheral blood, obtained on day 0 of AZD1222 vaccination. The receptors were gathered from an adult in good health.

The chain has TRBV5-5 and TRBJ1-6; D might be TRBD1 (6 bases). Germline assignment: CDR1 SGHKS and CDR2 YYEKEE (reference sequence). V was pared by 0 bases and J by 7 bases, with 11 bases between. The CDR3 length is 15 residues. The CDR3 bases are TGTGCCAGCAGCTTGGACAGGGCGAGGAATTCACCCCTCCACTTT. Protein: CASSLDRARNSPLHF.

This clone occurred once. V usage is TRBV2 and J usage is TRBJ2-5, with D possibly matching TRBD1 (6 bases). V lost 2 bases to trimming and J lost 5 bases, with 15 bases between them. Germline loops: CDR1 SNHLY, CDR2 FYNNEI. There are 15 residues in the CDR3. This chain's CDR3 is CASSESQGRWETQYF. CDR3 nucleotides: TGTGCCAGCAGTGAATCGCAGGGGCGCTGGGAGACCCAGTACTTC.

This rearrangement joins TRBV10-3 to TRBJ2-1; 8 bases are a match to TRBD2. From germline, CDR1 is ENHRY and CDR2 SYGVKD. The CDR3 length is 13 residues. The junction had 4 bases not matched to a gene; V was cut back by 6 bases and J by 6 bases. The CDR3 DNA reads TGTGCCATCAGCTCGGGGGGGCCCAATGAGCAGTTCTTC. It is translated as CAISSGGPNEQFF.

The chain combines TRBV18 with TRBJ2-5, with 8 bases that match TRBD2. This CDR3 has 18 amino acids. CDR1 is KGHSH, CDR2 LQKENI, per germline. The ends lost 3 bases at V and 2 bases at J; junction bases unmatched: 14. CDR3 nucleotide sequence: TGTGCCAGCTCACCGTTCTCTCGCCCCCAGCGGGGGCAAGAGACCCAGTACTTC. This codes for CASSPFSRPQRGQETQYF.

The rearrangement joins TRBV25-1 to TRBJ2-7; TRBD2 matches 11 bases. This CDR3 comprises 15 residues. After removal of 8 bases from V and 7 bases from J, the junction contained 13 bases not matched to a gene. The germline gives CDR1 MGHDK, CDR2 SYGVNS. The CDR3 DNA sequence: TGTGCCAGCTCCTCCACGGCTAGCGGGGGGAGGGAGCAGTACTTC. Its protein product is CASSSTASGGREQYF.

V is TRBV7-2 and J is TRBJ2-1, with D tentatively TRBD2 (7 bases). Germline V lookup: CDR1 SGHTA, CDR2 FQGNSA. The CDR3 has 17 amino acids. Trimming stripped 5 bases from V and 2 bases from J, with 19 bases between. The CDR3 protein is CASSPGGGGPPYNEQFF. In DNA, the CDR3 is TGTGCCAGCAGCCCTGGAGGGGGGGGCCCCCCCTACAATGAGCAGTTCTTC.

The chain carries TRBV2 and TRBJ1-6; perhaps TRBD1 as D (6 bases). Germline V gene data show CDR1 as SNHLY and CDR2 as FYNNEI. The CDR3 sequence is 14 residues long. V lost 3 bases, J lost 9 bases, and 12 bases lay in between. The CDR3 sequence is CASSDRQGTSPLHF. CDR3 nucleotide sequence: TGTGCCAGCAGTGACCGGCAGGGGACTTCACCCCTCCACTTT.

The genes are TRBV11-2 and TRBJ1-2, with D tentatively TRBD1 (6 bases). Trimming took off 0 bases at V and 8 bases at J, with 13 bases between the two ends. The CDR3 runs 14 residues. CDR1 SGHAT and CDR2 FQNNGV come from the germline V gene. The CDR3 DNA sequence: TGTGCCAGCAGCTTAGAAAGGGGGACTGGAGGCTACACCTTC. Translating it yields CASSLERGTGGYTF.

The chain uses TRBV29-1 and TRBJ2-5; 12 nucleotides line up with TRBD2. In germline, CDR1 is SQVTM, CDR2 ANQGSEA. V shed 3 bases, J shed 5 bases, and the junction held 4 bases outside the gene matches. The CDR3 totals 14 residues. The CDR3 DNA follows: TGCAGCGTTGATCCTAGCGGGGGGGGTGAGACCCAGTACTTC. Its translation is CSVDPSGGGETQYF.

This sequence joins TRBV6-2 or TRBV6-3 and TRBJ2-7, with D hard to call. CDR1 is MNHEY, CDR2 SVGEGT, per germline. Trimming took 4 bases from V and 2 from J, leaving 18 bases between them. CDR3 length: 16 residues. This CDR3 reads CASSSLWRGLPYEQYF. CDR3 sequence (DNA): TGTGCCAGCAGTTCTCTTTGGCGCGGCTTACCCTACGAGCAGTACTTC.

The chain combines TRBV28 with TRBJ2-1; TRBD1 aligns across 8 bases. V trimming: 7 bases; J trimming: 8 bases; junction bases outside the gene matches: 7. This CDR3 comprises 13 residues. CDR1 is MDHEN, CDR2 SYDVKM, per germline. DNA of the CDR3: TGTGCCAGCATTACAGGACAGGGCGATGAGCAGTTCTTC. As protein: CASITGQGDEQFF.

The rearrangement links TRBV12-3 or TRBV12-4 to TRBJ1-1; no reliable D call. The CDR3 runs to 13 residues. V lost 0 bases and J lost 1, with 3 bases in between. The CDR3 region has the DNA TGTGCCAGCAGTTTAGCGTGGAACACTGAAGCTTTCTTT. Residues: CASSLAWNTEAFF.

The genes are TRBV21-1 and TRBJ2-5. TRBV21-1 is annotated as a pseudogene. The CDR3 consists of 16 residues. The CDR3 DNA reads TGTGCCAGCAGCAAAGATGTACCCCTGTACCAAGAGACCCAGTACTTC. Its protein is CASSKDVPLYQETQYF.

The chain joins TRBV19 to TRBJ2-3; TRBD2 matches 8 bases. CDR3 length equals 16 residues. V lost 6 bases and J lost 2; bases outside the gene matches: 10. Per germline, CDR1 LNHDA and CDR2 SQIVND (reference sequence). In DNA, the CDR3 is TGTGCCAGTAGGTCCATAGGGCGGGGGGCCACAGATACGCAGTATTTT. Its protein product is CASRSIGRGATDTQYF.